Listed below are T cell receptor beta chains from one sample, sequenced in a study of CXCR3-negative and CXCR3-positive naive CD8 T cells. After re-calling the 5' RACE reads, TCRdb lists one entry per CDR3 protein, DNA absent. This repertoire includes over 100,000 distinct CDR3 sequences. The specimen was naive CXCR3- CD8+ T cells from blood. The receptors were sampled from a human donor in good health. Some clones in this sample may be carry-over from other donors' samples. Both conserved end residues are part of each CDR3.

v_gene,j_gene,CDR3aa
TRBV12-3/TRBV12-4,TRBJ1-1,CASSFGDRDTEAFF
TRBV7-9,TRBJ1-4,CASSTNKGFDEKLFF
TRBV7-6,TRBJ2-5,CASSLRQYQETQYF
TRBV27,TRBJ2-1,CASSLQDSEQFF
TRBV20-1,TRBJ1-6,CSARDRGQGGDSPLHF
TRBV4-1,TRBJ1-1,CASSSRGQGIEAFF
TRBV7-2,TRBJ1-1,CASSLGNPQGTEAFF
TRBV11-2,TRBJ2-3,CASSREVADTQYF
TRBV27,TRBJ2-3,CASSSESLGIPDTQYF
TRBV7-9,TRBJ2-5,CASSFNDRALEETQYF
TRBV4-1,TRBJ2-5,CASSQEVQETQYF
TRBV20-1,TRBJ1-5,CSATDRPTHQPQHF
TRBV28,TRBJ2-7,CASSLSGLAGVYEQYF
TRBV29-1,TRBJ2-7,CSVRTGSGYEQYF
TRBV12-3/TRBV12-4,TRBJ1-1,CASSPGTSAFF
TRBV5-5,TRBJ2-5,CASSLLEDFYQETQYF
TRBV28,TRBJ2-7,CASSPRTSGSYEQYF
TRBV20-1,TRBJ2-7,CSARDQLAGESYEQYF
TRBV5-1,TRBJ2-3,CASSLDLAGGTQYF
TRBV20-1,TRBJ1-2,CSAREVGQGPYGYTF
TRBV19,TRBJ2-7,CASSTRTAPIYEQYF
TRBV29-1,TRBJ2-7,CSVVLGSREQYF
TRBV28,TRBJ2-7,CASTWGGDYYEQYF
TRBV3-1,TRBJ2-7,CASSQGVKKRSYEQYF
TRBV27,TRBJ2-3,CAVGETGESDTQYF
TRBV28,TRBJ2-7,CASSSSLAGLVYEQYF
TRBV20-1,TRBJ2-1,CSARDLGDRYNEQFF
TRBV29-1,TRBJ1-5,CSVGVGLNQPQHF
TRBV6-2/TRBV6-3,TRBJ1-4,CASGLSGKLFF
TRBV7-6,TRBJ2-1,CASSLGISYNEQFF
TRBV28,TRBJ1-5,CTSSFTGRIGQPQHF
TRBV15,TRBJ2-4,CATSTDSRGDPKNIQYF
TRBV7-2,TRBJ2-5,CASSLPTAGRTEETQYF
TRBV14,TRBJ2-1,CGSSQEGVLAGGFNEQFF
TRBV2,TRBJ1-6,CASSGGQGALSPLHF
TRBV7-9,TRBJ2-7,CASSLKAGPSEQYF